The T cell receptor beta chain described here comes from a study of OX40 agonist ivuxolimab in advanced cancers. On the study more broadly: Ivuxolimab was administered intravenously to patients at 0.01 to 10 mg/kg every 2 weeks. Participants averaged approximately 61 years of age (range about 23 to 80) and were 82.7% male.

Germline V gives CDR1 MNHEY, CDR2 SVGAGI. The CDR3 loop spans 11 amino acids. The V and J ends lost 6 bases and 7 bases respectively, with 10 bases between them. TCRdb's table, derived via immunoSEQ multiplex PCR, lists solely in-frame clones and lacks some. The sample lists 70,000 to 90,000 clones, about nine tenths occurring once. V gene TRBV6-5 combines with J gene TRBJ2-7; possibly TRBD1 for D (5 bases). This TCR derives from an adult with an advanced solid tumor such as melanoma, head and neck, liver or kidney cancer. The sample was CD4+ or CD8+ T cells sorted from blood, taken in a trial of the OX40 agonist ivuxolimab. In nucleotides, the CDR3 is TGTGCCAGCAGAAGGGGTGGGGAGCAGTACTTC. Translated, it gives CASRRGGEQYF.